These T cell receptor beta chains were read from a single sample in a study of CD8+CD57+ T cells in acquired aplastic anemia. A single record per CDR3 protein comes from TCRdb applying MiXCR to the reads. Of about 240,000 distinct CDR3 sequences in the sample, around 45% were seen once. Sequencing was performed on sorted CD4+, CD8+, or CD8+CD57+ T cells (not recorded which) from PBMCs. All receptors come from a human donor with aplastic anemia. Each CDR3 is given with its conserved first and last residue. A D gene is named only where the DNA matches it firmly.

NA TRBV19 CASSIGIAGYTF
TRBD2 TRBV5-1 CAGSLGSGLQETQYF
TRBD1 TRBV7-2 CASSFGTASTDTQYF
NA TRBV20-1 CSASSGKTYGYTF
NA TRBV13 CASSLQTGTDTQYF
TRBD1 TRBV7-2 CASSSRDSYEQHF
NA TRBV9 CASSVGTAYFYEQYF
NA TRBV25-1 CASSFYFVGGTNTEAFF
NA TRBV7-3 CASSPLGQAGEQYF
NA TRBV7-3 CASSPFMRGYYNEQFF
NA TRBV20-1 CSASSTGTGGYTF
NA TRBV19 CASSPRRGGGDTDTQYF
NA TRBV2 CASSAWLGIAEAFF
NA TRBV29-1 CSVLSGEGSPLHF
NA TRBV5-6 CASSLGVFRNTEAFF
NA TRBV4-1 CASSRGYTGELFF
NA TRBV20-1 CSAREDGQNTEAFF
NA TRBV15 CATSRVSGRTEAFF
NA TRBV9 CASSVGGGDTGELFF
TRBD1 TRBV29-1 CSVEDWQGDNEQFF
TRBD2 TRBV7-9 CASKKNSGSTHEQYF
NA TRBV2 CASSAVGALNQPQHF
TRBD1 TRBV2 CASSDTGDVGSPLHF
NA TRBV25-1 CASSELFREEGYTF
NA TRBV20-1 CSARDWGAGNNQPQHF
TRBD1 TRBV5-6 CASSLYTGTGAYEQYF